These T cell receptor beta chains were read from a single sample in a study of blood T cells in healthy people across ages. MiXCR, applied by TCRdb to the 5' RACE reads, yields one record per CDR3 protein. The table lists 1,500,000 or so distinct CDR3 sequences, approximately 59% of them singletons. The sample consisted of blood. The receptors derive from a man between 18 and 29 years old in good health. Each CDR3 is given with its conserved first and last residue. Fields, in order: clone size, V gene, J gene, D gene, CDR3 protein, CDR3 DNA. The D gene is left open where the match is weak. The size field is filled for only some rows; it gives once, few, many or a size class.

clone_size: once
v_call: TRBV9
j_call: TRBJ2-1
d_call: NA
cdr3_aa: CASSVSTRHEQFF
cdr3_nt: TGTGCCAGCAGCGTATCGACTAGGCATGAGCAGTTCTTC

clone_size: NA
v_call: TRBV27
j_call: TRBJ1-1
d_call: NA
cdr3_aa: CASRFERNTEAFF
cdr3_nt: TGTGCCAGCAGGTTTGAGAGGAACACTGAAGCTTTCTTT

clone_size: NA
v_call: TRBV7-2
j_call: TRBJ2-1
d_call: TRBD2
cdr3_aa: CASSFNGFPAGGPEHEQFF
cdr3_nt: TGTGCCAGCAGCTTTAATGGTTTTCCAGCGGGAGGGCCAGAACATGAGCAGTTCTTC

clone_size: NA
v_call: TRBV6-2/TRBV6-3
j_call: TRBJ2-5
d_call: TRBD1
cdr3_aa: CASSITGGARVETQYF
cdr3_nt: TGTGCCAGCAGCATTACAGGGGGCGCGAGAGTGGAGACCCAGTACTTC

clone_size: NA
v_call: TRBV27
j_call: TRBJ2-5
d_call: TRBD2
cdr3_aa: CASSLLAGGPETQYF
cdr3_nt: TGTGCCAGCAGTTTGCTAGCGGGAGGGCCGGAGACCCAGTACTTC

clone_size: NA
v_call: TRBV10-3
j_call: TRBJ2-3
d_call: TRBD1
cdr3_aa: CAIRRGQGASDTQYF
cdr3_nt: TGTGCCATCAGGAGGGGACAGGGGGCCTCAGATACGCAGTATTTT

clone_size: NA
v_call: TRBV12-3/TRBV12-4
j_call: TRBJ2-2
d_call: TRBD2
cdr3_aa: CASSSSGSSTGELFF
cdr3_nt: TGTGCCAGCAGTTCTAGCGGGAGTAGCACCGGGGAGCTGTTTTTT

clone_size: few
v_call: TRBV12-3/TRBV12-4
j_call: TRBJ2-7
d_call: NA
cdr3_aa: CASSPDSKTNYEQYF
cdr3_nt: TGTGCCAGCAGCCCGGACAGCAAAACTAACTACGAGCAGTACTTC

clone_size: once
v_call: TRBV6-6
j_call: TRBJ2-7
d_call: TRBD1
cdr3_aa: CASSYGQVFPYEQYF
cdr3_nt: TGTGCCAGCAGTTACGGACAGGTGTTTCCCTACGAGCAGTACTTC

clone_size: NA
v_call: TRBV4-1
j_call: TRBJ2-7
d_call: NA
cdr3_aa: CASGGERYNEQYF
cdr3_nt: TGCGCCAGCGGAGGGGAGAGGTACAATGAGCAGTACTTC

clone_size: NA
v_call: TRBV4-3
j_call: TRBJ1-2
d_call: NA
cdr3_aa: CASSSQRTAMGYTF
cdr3_nt: TGCGCCAGCAGCTCCCAACGGACGGCCATGGGCTACACCTTC

clone_size: few
v_call: TRBV3-1
j_call: TRBJ2-5
d_call: NA
cdr3_aa: CASSQHQRVETQYF
cdr3_nt: TGTGCCAGCAGCCAACACCAGCGGGTTGAGACCCAGTACTTC

clone_size: NA
v_call: TRBV6-2/TRBV6-3
j_call: TRBJ2-7
d_call: NA
cdr3_aa: CAGGRQGQYEQYF
cdr3_nt: TGTGCCGGGGGGCGACAGGGTCAATACGAGCAGTACTTC

clone_size: NA
v_call: TRBV20-1
j_call: TRBJ2-3
d_call: NA
cdr3_aa: CSASIRGRGDTQYF
cdr3_nt: TGCAGTGCTAGTATCCGGGGAAGGGGAGATACGCAGTATTTT

clone_size: NA
v_call: TRBV6-6
j_call: TRBJ1-2
d_call: NA
cdr3_aa: CASIGYGYTF
cdr3_nt: TGTGCCAGCATTGGCTATGGCTACACCTTC

clone_size: NA
v_call: TRBV27
j_call: TRBJ2-7
d_call: TRBD2
cdr3_aa: CASSSGLPSYEQYF
cdr3_nt: TGTGCCAGCAGTTCGGGACTACCCTCCTACGAGCAGTACTTC

clone_size: NA
v_call: TRBV6-2/TRBV6-3
j_call: TRBJ1-5
d_call: NA
cdr3_aa: CASRSRAGGNQPQHF
cdr3_nt: TGTGCCAGCAGATCACGAGCAGGGGGCAATCAGCCCCAGCATTTT

clone_size: few
v_call: TRBV6-6
j_call: TRBJ2-1
d_call: NA
cdr3_aa: CASSYPRDEQFF
cdr3_nt: TGTGCCAGCAGTTATCCTAGGGATGAGCAGTTCTTC

clone_size: NA
v_call: TRBV28
j_call: TRBJ2-3
d_call: TRBD2
cdr3_aa: CASSFVAGGLADTQYF
cdr3_nt: TGTGCCAGCAGTTTCGTGGCGGGGGGGCTAGCAGATACGCAGTATTTT

clone_size: few
v_call: TRBV9
j_call: TRBJ2-7
d_call: NA
cdr3_aa: CASSVDRGGSHEQYF
cdr3_nt: TGTGCCAGCAGCGTAGACAGGGGAGGTAGTCACGAGCAGTACTTC